This is a list of T cell receptor beta chains from one sample in a study of regulatory T cells in long-lasting Graves disease. MiXCR was run by TCRdb on the multiplex PCR reads, yielding one entry per CDR3 protein. The table has 250,000 or so distinct CDR3 sequences, 20% to 25% seen once. The sample in question was peripheral blood mononuclear cells (PBMCs), obtained at new diagnosis, from a patient treated with antithyroid drugs. The origin of the receptors is a female donor with Graves disease. CDR3s include the opening cysteine and the closing phenylalanine or tryptophan. A D gene is named only where the DNA matches it firmly. Clone size is shown for a subset of rows, as once, few, many or a class of expanded clone.

D: .
length: 13
J: TRBJ1-1
V: TRBV19
size: many
CDR3: CASSIRGPTEAFF
DNA: TGTGCCAGTAGTATCCGGGGCCCCACTGAAGCTTTCTTT

D: .
length: 14
J: TRBJ2-3
V: TRBV20-1
size: many
CDR3: CSALRSTSSDTQYF
DNA: TGCAGTGCCCTGAGAAGTACTAGCTCAGATACGCAGTATTTT

D: .
length: 18
J: TRBJ2-1
V: TRBV4-2
size: .
CDR3: CASSQDSRTHSSYNEQFF
DNA: TGTGCCAGCAGCCAAGATAGTCGAACCCATAGCTCCTACAATGAGCAGTTCTTC

D: TRBD2
length: 15
J: TRBJ2-1
V: TRBV6-2/TRBV6-3
size: .
CDR3: CASSYTGLAGVEQFF
DNA: TGTGCCAGCAGTTACACGGGACTAGCGGGAGTTGAGCAGTTCTTC

D: .
length: 12
J: TRBJ2-5
V: TRBV29-1
size: many
CDR3: CSLGAYQETQYF
DNA: TGCAGCTTAGGGGCCTACCAAGAGACCCAGTACTTC

D: TRBD1
length: 16
J: TRBJ2-1
V: TRBV7-3
size: many
CDR3: CASSLTFRQGGNEQFF
DNA: TGTGCCAGCAGCTTAACGTTTCGACAGGGGGGGAATGAGCAGTTCTTC

D: TRBD1
length: 16
J: TRBJ1-2
V: TRBV25-1
size: few
CDR3: CASSLPGQGAIHGYTF
DNA: TGTGCCAGCAGTTTACCGGGACAGGGGGCAATTCATGGCTACACCTTC

D: .
length: 13
J: TRBJ1-6
V: TRBV4-2
size: many
CDR3: CASSRELNSPLHF
DNA: TGTGCCAGCAGCCGGGAGTTGAATTCACCCCTCCACTTT

D: TRBD2
length: 16
J: TRBJ2-1
V: TRBV5-1
size: many
CDR3: CASSSGLAGGYNEQFF
DNA: TGTGCCAGCAGCTCAGGACTAGCGGGGGGGTACAATGAGCAGTTCTTC

D: TRBD1
length: 15
J: TRBJ2-7
V: TRBV5-6
size: many
CDR3: CASSSLTGSGYEQYF
DNA: TGTGCCAGCAGCTCGCTGACAGGGAGTGGGTACGAGCAGTACTTC

D: .
length: 15
J: TRBJ2-5
V: TRBV20-1
size: many
CDR3: CSARGELPRKETQYF
DNA: TGCAGTGCTAGAGGCGAGCTGCCCCGGAAAGAGACCCAGTACTTC